The 3 T cell receptor beta chains presented below share a single source sample, sequenced in a study of PD-1 blockade in classical Hodgkin lymphoma. The assay was immunoSEQ multiplex PCR, and TCRdb's table has in-frame clones only and misses some. The table has some 9,300 clones, roughly four fifths seen once. Time point meaning: cycle 4 day 1 (C4D1), after about 6 weeks of nivolumab. No patient escaped relapse after autologous stem cell transplantation, and brentuximab vedotin exposure varied. CD4+ T cells were purified from thawed PBMCs by negative selection. This material consisted of CD4+ T cells from blood, taken before the fourth cycle of nivolumab. These receptors were obtained from a human donor with classical Hodgkin lymphoma.

This chain connects TRBV6-1 to TRBJ2-1, with TRBD1 identical over 8 bases. V lost 8 bases, J lost 8 bases, and 11 bases stayed unmatched. Germline-derived CDR1 and CDR2 are MNHNS and SASEGT. The CDR3 spans 14 residues. The DNA of the CDR3 is TGTGCCAGCCGGTGGCAGGGGGCTTTGGATGAGCAGTTCTTC. It yields the protein CASRWQGALDEQFF.

V gene TRBV5-1 combines with J gene TRBJ2-5, with D maybe TRBD2 (6 bases). This CDR3 contains 18 residues. With 1 base removed from V and 2 bases from J, the gap between germline ends came to 21 bases. The germline V gene has CDR1 SGHRS and CDR2 YFSETQ. The CDR3 DNA follows: TGCGCCAGCAGCTTGATCTACCCGGGAGTCGGCGCTCAAGAGACCCAGTACTTC. Encoded protein: CASSLIYPGVGAQETQYF. Drawing the rest from reference TRBV5-1 and TRBJ2-5, the complete variable domain is KAGVTQTPRYLIKTRGQQVTLSCSPISGHRSVSWYQQTPGQGLQFLFEYFSETQRNKGNFPGRFSGRQFSNSRSEMNVSTLELGDSALYLCASSLIYPGVGAQETQYFGPGTRLLVL.

The chain recombines TRBV18 with TRBJ1-2, with D uncertain. Trimming took 3 bases from V and 4 from J, leaving 9 bases between them. CDR3 length: 13 residues. Germline V CDR1 and CDR2: KGHSH, LQKENI. The CDR3 region has the DNA TGTGCCAGCTCACCTGAATTTAGCTATGGCTACACCTTC. This translates into CASSPEFSYGYTF.